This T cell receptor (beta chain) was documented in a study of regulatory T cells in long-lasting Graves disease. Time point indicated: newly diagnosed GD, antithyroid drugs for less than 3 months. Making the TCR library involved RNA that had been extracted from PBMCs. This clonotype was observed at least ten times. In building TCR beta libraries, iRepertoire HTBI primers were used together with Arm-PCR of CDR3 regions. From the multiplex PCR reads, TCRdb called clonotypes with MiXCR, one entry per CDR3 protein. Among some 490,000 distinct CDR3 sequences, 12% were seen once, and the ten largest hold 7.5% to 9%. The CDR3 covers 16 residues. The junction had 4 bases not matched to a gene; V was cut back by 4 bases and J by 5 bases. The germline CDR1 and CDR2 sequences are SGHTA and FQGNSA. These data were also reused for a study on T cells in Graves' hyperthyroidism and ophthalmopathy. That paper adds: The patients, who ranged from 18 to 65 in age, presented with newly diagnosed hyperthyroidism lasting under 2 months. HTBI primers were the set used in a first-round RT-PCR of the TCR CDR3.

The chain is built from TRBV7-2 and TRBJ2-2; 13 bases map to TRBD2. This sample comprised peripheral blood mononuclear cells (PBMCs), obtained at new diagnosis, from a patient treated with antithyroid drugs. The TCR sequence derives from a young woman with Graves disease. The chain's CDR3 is CASSSRTSGSTGELFF. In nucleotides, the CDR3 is TGTGCCAGCAGCTCCAGGACTAGCGGGAGTACCGGGGAGCTGTTTTTT.